These 27 T cell receptor beta chains were all obtained from the same sample, sequenced in a study of blood T cells in healthy people across ages. Next came a second PCR, run for about 7 to 12 cycles, which used a sample-barcoded 5' primer along with a J-beta primer mix. TCRdb reprocessed the 5' RACE reads with MiXCR, giving one entry per CDR3 protein. This sample has around 1,100,000 distinct CDR3 sequences, with more than 30% found just once. Sequenced material: blood. The source is a young man in good health.

With respect to this clonotype: Sequence at one end of the junction differs from germline and may be a read error. The chain recombines TRBV5-1 with TRBJ2-3, with TRBD2 matching over 8 bases. Germline V gives CDR1 SGHRS, CDR2 YFSETQ. The CDR3 runs to 15 residues. DNA of the CDR3: TGCGCCAGCAGTTTGCCTAGCGGGCCCACAGATGCGCAGTATTTT. This gives the protein CASSLPSGPTDAQYF.

This clonotype has at least ten counts. The chain links TRBV7-3 to TRBJ1-2; D gene uncertain. V dropped 0 bases and J dropped 2 bases, with 10 bases sitting between them. The CDR3 length is 15 residues. Germline V gives CDR1 SGHTA, CDR2 FQGTGA. Here the CDR3 reads CASSLTFRGNYGYTF. The CDR3 coding sequence is TGTGCCAGCAGCTTAACGTTCAGAGGGAACTATGGCTACACCTTC.

This clonotype has more than one count but fewer than ten. The chain recombines TRBV9 with TRBJ2-1, with 12 positions matching TRBD2. The V segment lost 3 bases and the J segment 5 bases; nucleotides outside the gene matches: 9. The length of the CDR3 is 17 residues. Looked up from germline, CDR1 is SGDLS and CDR2 is YYNGEE. The CDR3 here is CASSGSGTSGLDNEQFF. The CDR3 DNA sequence: TGTGCCAGCAGCGGGTCAGGGACTAGCGGGCTCGACAATGAGCAGTTCTTC.

This clonotype was seen ten or more times. The chain employs TRBV12-3 or TRBV12-4 and TRBJ1-2; D might be TRBD1 (6 bases). Trimming cost V 6 bases and J 5 bases, with 19 bases left between them. The CDR3 contains 15 residues. CDR3 DNA sequence: TGTGCCAGCAGCCTAGGCAACAGGGACCGGTATGGCTACACCTTC. Translated: CASSLGNRDRYGYTF.

This clonotype was detected only a few times. The genes are TRBV20-1 and TRBJ2-3; 10 positions match TRBD2. Trimming took 3 bases from V and 0 from J; bases not matched to a gene: 12. The CDR3 extends over 18 amino acids. CDR1 is DFQATT, CDR2 SNEGSKA, per germline (reference sequence). CDR3 sequence reads: CSARNAAGGTTSTDTQYF. CDR3 coding DNA: TGCAGTGCTAGGAATGCAGCGGGGGGGACCACTAGCACAGATACGCAGTATTTT.

Worth noting for this clonotype: Relative to the germline gene, one junction end is altered; a read error may explain this. The chain has TRBV4-1 and TRBJ2-1; D ambiguous. The CDR3 consists of 13 residues. Germline values: CDR1 MGHRA, CDR2 YSYEKL. The CDR3 spells CANSQVLRSEQFF. In nucleotides, the CDR3 is TGCGCCAACAGCCAAGTTCTTCGCAGTGAGCAGTTCTTC.

This clonotype was seen only a few times. V gene TRBV5-6 combines with J gene TRBJ2-5; D not certain. Germline CDR1 and CDR2: SGHDT and YYEEEE. V was clipped by 4 bases and J by 2 bases, with 12 bases between them. CDR3 length: 14 residues. The CDR3 DNA is TGTGCCAGCAGCCCGTGTCCGGATCAAGAGACCCAGTACTTC. Encoded protein: CASSPCPDQETQYF. Full variable domain (missing parts from reference TRBV5-6 and TRBJ2-5): DAGVTQSPTHLIKTRGQQVTLRCSPKSGHDTVSWYQQALGQGPQFIFQYYEEEERQRGNFPDRFSGHQFPNYSSELNVNALLLGDSALYLCASSPCPDQETQYFGPGTRLLVL.

This clonotype occurred a few times. This chain links TRBV5-1 with TRBJ2-5; D is possibly TRBD1 or TRBD2 (5 bases each). V lost 10 bases, J lost 3 bases, and 19 bases lay in between. The CDR3 has 14 residues. Germline assignment: CDR1 SGHRS and CDR2 YFSETQ. The CDR3 loop is CACFSGTDKETQYF. As DNA, the CDR3 is TGCGCCTGTTTCTCGGGGACGGATAAAGAGACCCAGTACTTC.

The chain joins TRBV9 to TRBJ1-4; maybe TRBD1 (6 bases). V lost 0 bases, J lost 4 bases, and 13 bases lay in between. CDR1 SGDLS and CDR2 YYNGEE come from the germline V gene. The CDR3 length is 16 residues. The CDR3 spells CASSVGLRGINEKLFF. The CDR3 DNA follows: TGTGCCAGCAGCGTAGGCCTAAGGGGGATTAATGAAAAACTGTTTTTT.

The V and J genes are TRBV10-3 and TRBJ1-2, with 7 bases identical to TRBD1. The ends lost 6 bases at V and 0 bases at J; junction bases unmatched: 7. Germline CDR1 is ENHRY and CDR2 is SYGVKD. The CDR3 is 15 amino acids. The CDR3 DNA reads as TGTGCCATCAGAGAACAGGGGTCCCCTAACTATGGCTACACCTTC. The encoded protein is CAIREQGSPNYGYTF.

This sequence joins TRBV12-3 or TRBV12-4 and TRBJ1-2, with a possible D match to TRBD1 (5 bases). V lost 5 bases and J 8 bases, leaving 18 bases between the germline ends. This CDR3 is built from 14 residues. CDR3 nucleotides: TGTGCCAGCAGTCGGACCGGGACCCGGAGAGGCTACACCTTC. It codes for CASSRTGTRRGYTF.

V gene TRBV7-8 combines with J gene TRBJ1-2; 9 bases match TRBD1. The CDR3 runs 15 residues. The trim removed 0 bases at V and 4 bases at J, leaving 3 bases unmatched. In germline, CDR1 is SGHVS, CDR2 FQNEAQ. The CDR3 DNA sequence: TGTGCCAGCAGCTTAGCGACAGGGGGGCTCTATGGCTACACCTTC. This sequence encodes CASSLATGGLYGYTF.

V is TRBV6-1 and J is TRBJ2-1; 12 bases line up with TRBD2. J lost 0 bases, V lost 4 bases, and 7 bases had no gene match. From germline, CDR1 is MNHNS and CDR2 SASEGT. The CDR3 extends over 18 amino acids. Here the CDR3 reads CASSGSTSGGSSYNEQFF. The CDR3 DNA reads as TGTGCCAGCAGTGGATCAACTAGCGGGGGGAGCTCCTACAATGAGCAGTTCTTC.

Comments on this clonotype: The junction differs from germline at one of its ends, possibly a read error. The chain links TRBV7-8 to TRBJ1-6; no definite D call. Germline lookup yields CDR1 SGHVS and CDR2 FQNEAQ. This CDR3 is built from 14 residues. The CDR3 DNA is TGTGCCAGCAGCTTACGAGCGGACGGCTCACCCCCCCACTTT. Translating gives CASSLRADGSPPHF.

J is TRBJ1-1 and V is TRBV2, with D unresolved. Deletions cut 7 bases from V and 5 bases from J, with 5 bases between. The V gene's germline CDR1 is SNHLY and CDR2 FYNNEI. The length of the CDR3 is 10 residues. The CDR3 loop reads CASIVTEAFF. In DNA form, the CDR3 reads TGTGCCAGCATAGTAACTGAAGCTTTCTTT. Based on the CDR3 plus reference TRBV2 and TRBJ1-1, the full variable domain is EPEVTQTPSHQVTQMGQEVILRCVPISNHLYFYWYRQILGQKVEFLVSFYNNEISEKSEIFDDQFSVERPDGSNFTLKIRSTKLEDSAMYFCASIVTEAFFGQGTRLTVV.

This clonotype has only a few counts. DNA for the CDR3: TGTGCCAGCAGCCTTTCCGGACGGGGTTTCGGTTTTAAAGATACGCAGTATTTT. This translates into CASSLSGRGFGFKDTQYF. The chain employs TRBV7-2 and TRBJ2-3; D is perhaps TRBD2 (5 bases). Between the trimmed V and J ends, which lost 5 bases and 5 bases, there was a span of 26 bases. This CDR3 is built from 18 residues. Germline V gene lookup returns CDR1 SGHTA and CDR2 FQGNSA. The variable domain in full, with the rest retrieved from reference TRBV7-2 and TRBJ2-3, is GAGVSQSPSNKVTEKGKDVELRCDPISGHTALYWYRQSLGQGLEFLIYFQGNSAPDKSGLPSDRFSAERTGGSVSTLTIQRTQQEDSAVYLCASSLSGRGFGFKDTQYFGPGTRLTVL.

The chain joins TRBV11-2 to TRBJ1-3; perhaps TRBD1 as D (5 bases). The ends were cut back, 3 bases at V and 0 bases at J, with 21 bases in the middle. Germline V lookup: CDR1 SGHAT, CDR2 FQNNGV. CDR3 size: 19 residues. The CDR3 reads CASSFGRGETLSSGNTIYF. For the CDR3, the DNA is TGTGCCAGCAGCTTTGGAAGGGGCGAAACCTTAAGCTCTGGAAACACCATATATTTT. The full variable domain, in which reference TRBV11-2 and TRBJ1-3 provide the parts outside the CDR3, is EAGVAQSPRYKIIEKRQSVAFWCNPISGHATLYWYQQILGQGPKLLIQFQNNGVVDDSQLPKDRFSAERLKGVDSTLKIQPAKLEDSAVYLCASSFGRGETLSSGNTIYFGEGSWLTVV.

The rearrangement uses TRBV27 and TRBJ2-5, with 7 nucleotides matching TRBD1. V gave up 5 bases and J gave up 5 bases; unmatched junction bases: 5. The V gene's germline CDR1 is MNHEY and CDR2 SMNVEV (reference sequence). The CDR3 sequence is 13 residues long. This chain's CDR3 is CASSQQGWETQYF. DNA for the CDR3: TGTGCCAGCAGTCAACAGGGGTGGGAGACCCAGTACTTC.

This clonotype was seen repeatedly, ten times or more. The genes are TRBV27 and TRBJ1-2; D unclear. CDR1 is MNHEY and CDR2 is SMNVEV in the germline V gene (reference sequence). This CDR3 is 13 amino acids long. The V end lost 5 bases, the J end lost 5 bases, and 12 bases lay between the germline ends. The CDR3 DNA reads TGTGCCAGCAGTCTAGACGGTACTTATGGCTACACCTTC. It yields the protein CASSLDGTYGYTF.

The rearrangement links TRBV4-3 to TRBJ2-3; 12 nucleotides align to TRBD2. J was trimmed by 2 bases and V by 2 bases; bases with no gene match: 5. The CDR3 is made up of 17 amino acids. The germline gives CDR1 LGHNA, CDR2 YSLEER. CDR3 nucleotide sequence: TGCGCCAGCAGCCAAATTACTAGCGGGGGGCCCACAGATACGCAGTATTTT. Protein: CASSQITSGGPTDTQYF.

The genes are TRBV6-1 and TRBJ2-7; no clear D gene. Trimming removed 9 bases at V and 3 bases at J, with 6 bases between. Germline-derived CDR1 and CDR2 are MNHNS and SASEGT. The CDR3 is made up of 10 amino acids. CDR3 loop: CASLGYEQYF. DNA of the CDR3: TGTGCCAGTTTGGGCTACGAGCAGTACTTC.

CDR3 DNA sequence: TGTGCCAGCAGTCCCGTCGTGGGACTCGAGCAGTACTTC. Translating it yields CASSPVVGLEQYF. The chain is built from TRBV6-2 or TRBV6-3 and TRBJ2-7, with D perhaps matching TRBD2 (6 bases). This CDR3 is 13 amino acids long. Trimming cost V 5 bases and J 6 bases, with 14 bases left between them. Germline CDR1 is MNHEY and CDR2 is SVGEGT.

This clonotype was observed a few times. The chain has TRBV12-3 or TRBV12-4 and TRBJ1-1; D unresolved. The germline V and J ends were trimmed by 2 bases and 1 base, with 8 bases remaining between them. The CDR3 has 14 residues. The CDR3 reads CASSLFGPNTEAFF. CDR3 nucleotides: TGTGCCAGCAGTTTATTCGGACCGAACACTGAAGCTTTCTTT.

The chain employs TRBV4-2 and TRBJ2-3, with D perhaps given as TRBD1 or TRBD2 (5 bases each). This CDR3 is 15 amino acids long. The germline gives CDR1 LGHNA, CDR2 YNFKEQ. V was pared by 2 bases and J by 6 bases, with 15 bases between. The CDR3 DNA is TGTGCCAGCAGCCAACCGGGACGGGCTTCCGATACGCAGTATTTT. It is translated as CASSQPGRASDTQYF.

Notes on this clonotype: A much more abundant neighbour one base away suggests this may be a read error. The genes are TRBV9 and TRBJ2-7; 10 nucleotides match TRBD2. The CDR3 consists of 15 residues. Germline CDR1 SGDLS, CDR2 YYNGEE. V shed 0 bases, J shed 7 bases, and the junction held 7 bases outside the gene matches. The CDR3 protein is CASSVGIAGGEEQYF. DNA of the CDR3: TGTGCCAGCAGCGTAGGAATAGCGGGGGGAGAGGAGCAGTACTTC.

The chain is built from TRBV6-6 and TRBJ1-1, with D perhaps TRBD1 (5 bases). Germline V lookup: CDR1 MNHNY, CDR2 SVGAGI (reference sequence). Trimming took 0 bases from V and 4 from J, leaving 12 bases between them. The CDR3 sequence is 15 residues long. CDR3 amino acids: CASSYSRGARTEAFF. The CDR3 DNA reads as TGTGCCAGCAGTTACTCGAGAGGGGCTCGCACTGAAGCTTTCTTT.

The chain combines TRBV27 with TRBJ2-4; 9 nucleotides line up with TRBD2. The J call may be faulty, since TRBJ2-7 better matches the DNA end. The CDR3 loop spans 15 amino acids. Germline V gene lookup returns CDR1 MNHEY and CDR2 SMNVEV (reference sequence). The CDR3 spells CASRKRGSGGFEQYF. The CDR3 DNA follows: TGTGCCAGCAGAAAGAGGGGTAGCGGGGGTTTCGAGCAGTACTTC.